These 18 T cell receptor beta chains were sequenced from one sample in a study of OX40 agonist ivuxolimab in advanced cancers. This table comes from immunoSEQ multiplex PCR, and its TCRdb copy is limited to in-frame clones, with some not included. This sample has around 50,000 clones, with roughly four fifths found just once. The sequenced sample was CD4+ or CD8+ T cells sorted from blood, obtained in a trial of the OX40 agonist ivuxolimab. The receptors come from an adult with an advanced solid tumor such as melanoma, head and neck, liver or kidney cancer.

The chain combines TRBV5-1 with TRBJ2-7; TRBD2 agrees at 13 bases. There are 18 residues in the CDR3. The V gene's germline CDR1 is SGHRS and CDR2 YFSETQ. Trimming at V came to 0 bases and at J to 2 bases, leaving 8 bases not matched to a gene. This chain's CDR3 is CASSLAPGTSGAAYEQYF. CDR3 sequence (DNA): TGCGCCAGCAGCTTGGCCCCCGGGACTAGCGGGGCCGCCTACGAGCAGTACTTC.

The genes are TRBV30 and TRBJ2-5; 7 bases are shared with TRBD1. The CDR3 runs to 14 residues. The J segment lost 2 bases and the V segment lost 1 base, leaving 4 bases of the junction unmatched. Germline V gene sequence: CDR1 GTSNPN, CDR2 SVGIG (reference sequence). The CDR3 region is CAWSEGTAQETQYF. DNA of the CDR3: TGTGCCTGGAGTGAGGGGACAGCTCAAGAGACCCAGTACTTC.

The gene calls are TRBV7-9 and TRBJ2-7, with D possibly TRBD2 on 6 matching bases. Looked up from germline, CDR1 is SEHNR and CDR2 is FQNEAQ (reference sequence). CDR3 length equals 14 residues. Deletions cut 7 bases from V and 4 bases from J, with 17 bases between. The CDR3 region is CASNLAGTAYEQYF. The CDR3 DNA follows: TGTGCCAGCAACCTAGCCGGGACTGCGTACGAGCAGTACTTC.

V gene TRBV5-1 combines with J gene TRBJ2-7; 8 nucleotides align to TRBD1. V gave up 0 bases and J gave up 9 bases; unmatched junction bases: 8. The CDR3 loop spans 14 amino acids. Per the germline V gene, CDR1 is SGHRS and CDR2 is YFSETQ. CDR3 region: CASSLEQGAVRQYF. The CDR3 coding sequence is TGCGCCAGCAGCTTGGAGCAGGGGGCGGTTAGGCAGTACTTC.

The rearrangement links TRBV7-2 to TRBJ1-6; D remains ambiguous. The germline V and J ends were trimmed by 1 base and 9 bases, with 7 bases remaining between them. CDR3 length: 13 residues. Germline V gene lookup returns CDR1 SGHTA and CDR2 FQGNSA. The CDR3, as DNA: TGTGCCAGCAGCTTAGAATGGGGTTCACCCCTCCACTTT. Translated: CASSLEWGSPLHF.

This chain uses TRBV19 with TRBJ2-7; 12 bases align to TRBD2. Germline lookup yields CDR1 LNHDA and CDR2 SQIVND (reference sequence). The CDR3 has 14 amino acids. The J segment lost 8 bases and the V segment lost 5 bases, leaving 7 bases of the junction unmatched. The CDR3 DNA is TGTGCCAGTAGTGTGTCTAGCGGGAGGGCCCAGCAGTACTTC. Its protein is CASSVSSGRAQQYF.

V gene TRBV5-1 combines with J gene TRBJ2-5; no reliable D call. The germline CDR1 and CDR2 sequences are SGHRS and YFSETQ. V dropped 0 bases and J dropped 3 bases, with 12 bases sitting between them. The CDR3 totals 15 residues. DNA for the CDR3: TGCGCCAGCAGCTTGGGGGGTAGATCAGAAGAGACCCAGTACTTC. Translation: CASSLGGRSEETQYF.

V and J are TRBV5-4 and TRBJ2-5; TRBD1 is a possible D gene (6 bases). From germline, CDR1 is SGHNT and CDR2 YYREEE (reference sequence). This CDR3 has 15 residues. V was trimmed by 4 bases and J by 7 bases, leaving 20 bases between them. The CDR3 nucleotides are TGTGCCAGCAGCCTGCAGGGGTTTGCATTGGGGACCCAGTACTTC. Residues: CASSLQGFALGTQYF.

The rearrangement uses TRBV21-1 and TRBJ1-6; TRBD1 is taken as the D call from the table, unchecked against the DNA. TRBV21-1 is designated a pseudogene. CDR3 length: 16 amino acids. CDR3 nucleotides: TGTGCCAGCGCACCCCTTCGCGATGGGCCCAATTCACCCCTCCACTTT. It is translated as CASAPLRDGPNSPLHF.

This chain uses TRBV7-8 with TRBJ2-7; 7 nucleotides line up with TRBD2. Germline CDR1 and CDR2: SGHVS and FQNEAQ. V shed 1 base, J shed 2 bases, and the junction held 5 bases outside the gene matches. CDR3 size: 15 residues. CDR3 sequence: CASSLGGGSPYEQYF. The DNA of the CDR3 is TGTGCCAGCAGCTTAGGAGGCGGGAGCCCCTACGAGCAGTACTTC.

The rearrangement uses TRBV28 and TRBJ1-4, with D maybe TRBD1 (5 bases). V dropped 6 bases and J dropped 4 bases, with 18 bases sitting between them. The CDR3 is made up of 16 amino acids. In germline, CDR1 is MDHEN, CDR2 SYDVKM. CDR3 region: CASRLLRGRVNEKLFF. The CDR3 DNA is TGTGCCAGCAGGCTACTCCGCGGCAGGGTTAATGAAAAACTGTTTTTT.

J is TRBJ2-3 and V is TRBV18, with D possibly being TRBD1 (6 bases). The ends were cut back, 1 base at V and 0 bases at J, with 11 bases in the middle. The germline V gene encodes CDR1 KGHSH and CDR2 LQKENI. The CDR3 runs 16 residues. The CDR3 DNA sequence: TGTGCCAGCTCACCACAAACAGGGTCTAGCACAGATACGCAGTATTTT. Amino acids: CASSPQTGSSTDTQYF.

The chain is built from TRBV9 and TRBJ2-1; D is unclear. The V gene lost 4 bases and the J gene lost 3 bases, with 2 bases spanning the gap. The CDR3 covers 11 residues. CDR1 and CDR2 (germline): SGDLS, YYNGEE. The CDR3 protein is CASSLYNEQFF. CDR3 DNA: TGTGCCAGCAGCCTCTACAATGAGCAGTTCTTC.

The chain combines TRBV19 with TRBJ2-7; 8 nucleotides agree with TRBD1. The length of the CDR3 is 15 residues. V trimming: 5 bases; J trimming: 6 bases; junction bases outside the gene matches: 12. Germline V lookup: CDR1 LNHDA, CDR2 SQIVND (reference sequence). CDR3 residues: CASSLPGQARREQYF. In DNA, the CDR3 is TGTGCCAGTAGTCTCCCGGGACAGGCAAGGCGCGAGCAGTACTTC.

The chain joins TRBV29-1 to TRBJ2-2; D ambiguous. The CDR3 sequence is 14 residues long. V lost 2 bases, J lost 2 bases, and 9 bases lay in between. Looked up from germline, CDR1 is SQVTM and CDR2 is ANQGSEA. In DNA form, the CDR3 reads TGCAGCGTTGAACAGGTTCGAAACACCGGGGAGCTGTTTTTT. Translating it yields CSVEQVRNTGELFF.

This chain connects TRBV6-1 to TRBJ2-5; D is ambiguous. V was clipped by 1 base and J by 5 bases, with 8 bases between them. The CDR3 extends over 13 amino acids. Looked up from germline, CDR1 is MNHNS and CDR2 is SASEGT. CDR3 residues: CASSEDFRETQYF. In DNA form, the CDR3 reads TGTGCCAGCAGTGAAGATTTTAGGGAGACCCAGTACTTC.

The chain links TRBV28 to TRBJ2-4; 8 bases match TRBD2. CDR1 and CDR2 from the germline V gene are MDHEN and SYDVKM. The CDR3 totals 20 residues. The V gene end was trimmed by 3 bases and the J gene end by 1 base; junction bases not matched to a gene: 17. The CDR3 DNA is TGTGCCAGCAGTTTTCCCTTCCTTCCGGGAGGGCCAGGGGCCAAAAACATTCAGTACTTC. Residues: CASSFPFLPGGPGAKNIQYF.

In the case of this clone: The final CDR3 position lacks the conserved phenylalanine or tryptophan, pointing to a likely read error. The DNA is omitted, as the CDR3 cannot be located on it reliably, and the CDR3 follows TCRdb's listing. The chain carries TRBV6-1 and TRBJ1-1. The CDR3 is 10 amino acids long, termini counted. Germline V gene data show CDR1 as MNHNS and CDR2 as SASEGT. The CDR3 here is CASSGGSFRL.